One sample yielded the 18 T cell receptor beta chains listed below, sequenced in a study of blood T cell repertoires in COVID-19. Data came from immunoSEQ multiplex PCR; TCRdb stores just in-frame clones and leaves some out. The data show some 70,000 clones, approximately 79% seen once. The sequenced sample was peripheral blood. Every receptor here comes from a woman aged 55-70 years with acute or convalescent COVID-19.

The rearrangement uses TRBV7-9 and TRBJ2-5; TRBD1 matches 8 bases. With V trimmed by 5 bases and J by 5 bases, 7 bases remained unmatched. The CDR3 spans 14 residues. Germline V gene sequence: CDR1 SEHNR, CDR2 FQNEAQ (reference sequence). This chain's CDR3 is CASSRTGPRETQYF. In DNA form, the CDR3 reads TGTGCCAGCAGCCGGACAGGGCCTAGGGAGACCCAGTACTTC.

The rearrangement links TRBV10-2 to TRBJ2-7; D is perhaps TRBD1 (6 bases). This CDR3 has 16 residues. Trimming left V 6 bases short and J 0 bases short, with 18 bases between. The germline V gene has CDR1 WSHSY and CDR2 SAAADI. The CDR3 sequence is CASRDPSTGSSYEQYF. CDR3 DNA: TGCGCCAGCAGGGACCCGTCGACAGGTAGCTCCTACGAGCAGTACTTC.

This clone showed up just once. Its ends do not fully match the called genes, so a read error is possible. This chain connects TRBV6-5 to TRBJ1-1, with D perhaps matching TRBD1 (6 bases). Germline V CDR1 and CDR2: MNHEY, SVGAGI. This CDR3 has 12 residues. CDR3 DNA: TGTGCCAGCAGCCAAATAGGGGGGGCCGCGGTCTTT. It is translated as CASSQIGGAAVF.

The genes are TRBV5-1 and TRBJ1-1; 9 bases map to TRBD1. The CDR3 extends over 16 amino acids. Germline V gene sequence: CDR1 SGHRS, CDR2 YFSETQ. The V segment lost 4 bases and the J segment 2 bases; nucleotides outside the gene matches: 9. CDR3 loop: CASSQNRGRINTEAFF. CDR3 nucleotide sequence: TGCGCCAGCAGCCAAAACAGGGGGCGAATAAACACTGAAGCTTTCTTT.

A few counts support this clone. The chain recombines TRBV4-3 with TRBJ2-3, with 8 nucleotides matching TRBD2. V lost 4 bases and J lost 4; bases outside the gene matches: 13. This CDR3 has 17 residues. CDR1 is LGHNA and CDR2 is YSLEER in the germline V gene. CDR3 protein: CASSPTPYGGGSDTQYF. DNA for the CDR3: TGCGCCAGCAGCCCCACCCCCTACGGGGGGGGTTCAGATACGCAGTATTTT.

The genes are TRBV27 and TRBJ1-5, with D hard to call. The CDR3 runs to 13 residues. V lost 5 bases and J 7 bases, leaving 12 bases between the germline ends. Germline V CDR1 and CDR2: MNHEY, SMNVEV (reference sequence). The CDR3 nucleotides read TGTGCCAGCAGTCTAGCTGGAGGCCAGCCCCAGCATTTT. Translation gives CASSLAGGQPQHF.

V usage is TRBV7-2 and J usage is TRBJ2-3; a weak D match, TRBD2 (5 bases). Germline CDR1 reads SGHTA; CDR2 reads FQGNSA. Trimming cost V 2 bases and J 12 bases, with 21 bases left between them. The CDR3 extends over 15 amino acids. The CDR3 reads CASSLTASDFGLQYF. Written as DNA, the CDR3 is TGTGCCAGCAGCTTAACAGCGTCCGACTTCGGACTCCAGTATTTT. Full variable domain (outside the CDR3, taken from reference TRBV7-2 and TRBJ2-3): GAGVSQSPSNKVTEKGKDVELRCDPISGHTALYWYRQSLGQGLEFLIYFQGNSAPDKSGLPSDRFSAERTGGSVSTLTIQRTQQEDSAVYLCASSLTASDFGLQYFGPGTRLTVL.

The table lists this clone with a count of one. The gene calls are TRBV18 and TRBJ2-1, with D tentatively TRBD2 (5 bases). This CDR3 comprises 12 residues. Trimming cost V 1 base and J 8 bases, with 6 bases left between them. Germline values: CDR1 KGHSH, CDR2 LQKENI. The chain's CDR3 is CASSPLGDEQFF. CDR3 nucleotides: TGTGCCAGCTCACCACTCGGGGATGAGCAGTTCTTC.

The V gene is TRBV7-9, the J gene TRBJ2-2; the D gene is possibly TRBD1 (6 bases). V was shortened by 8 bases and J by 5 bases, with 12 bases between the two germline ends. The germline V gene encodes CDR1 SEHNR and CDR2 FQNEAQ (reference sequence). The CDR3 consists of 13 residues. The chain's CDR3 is CASRSQGTGELFF. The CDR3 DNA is TGTGCCAGCCGTTCCCAGGGGACCGGGGAGCTGTTTTTT.

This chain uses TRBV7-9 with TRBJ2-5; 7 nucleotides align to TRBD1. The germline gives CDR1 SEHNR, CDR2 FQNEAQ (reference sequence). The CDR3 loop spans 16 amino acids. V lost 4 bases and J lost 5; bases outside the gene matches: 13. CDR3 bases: TGTGCCAGCAGCTCCCCCGCGAAGGGGGCGAGCGAGACCCAGTACTTC. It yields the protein CASSSPAKGASETQYF.

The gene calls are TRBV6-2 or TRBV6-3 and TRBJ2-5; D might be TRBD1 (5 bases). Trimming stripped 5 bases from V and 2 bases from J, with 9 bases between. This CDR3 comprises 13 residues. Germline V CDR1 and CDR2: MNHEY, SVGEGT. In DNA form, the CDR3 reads TGTGCCAGCAGTCAGACAGAACAAGAGACCCAGTACTTC. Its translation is CASSQTEQETQYF.

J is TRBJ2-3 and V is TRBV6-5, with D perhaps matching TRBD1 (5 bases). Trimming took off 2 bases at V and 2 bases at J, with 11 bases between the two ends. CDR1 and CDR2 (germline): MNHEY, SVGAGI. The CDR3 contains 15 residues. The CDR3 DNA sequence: TGTGCCAGCAGTTACGAAGGGGCTGCCACAGATACGCAGTATTTT. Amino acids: CASSYEGAATDTQYF.

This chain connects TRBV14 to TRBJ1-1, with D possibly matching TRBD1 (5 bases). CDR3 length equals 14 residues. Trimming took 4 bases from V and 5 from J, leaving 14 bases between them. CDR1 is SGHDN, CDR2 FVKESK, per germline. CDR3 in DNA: TGTGCCAGCAGCCGTGACAGCTCGTGGACTGAAGCTTTCTTT. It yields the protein CASSRDSSWTEAFF.

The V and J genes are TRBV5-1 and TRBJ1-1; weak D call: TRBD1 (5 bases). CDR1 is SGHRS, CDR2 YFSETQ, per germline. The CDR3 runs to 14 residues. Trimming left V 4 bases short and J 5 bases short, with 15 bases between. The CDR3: CASSGDSKGTEAFF. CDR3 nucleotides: TGCGCCAGCAGCGGGGACTCCAAGGGGACTGAAGCTTTCTTT.

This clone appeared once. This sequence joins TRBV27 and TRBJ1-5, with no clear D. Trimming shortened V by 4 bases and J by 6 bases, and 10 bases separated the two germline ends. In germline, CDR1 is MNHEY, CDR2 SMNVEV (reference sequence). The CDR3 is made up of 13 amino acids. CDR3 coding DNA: TGTGCCAGCAGTTCGGCGGGAGGTCAGCCCCAGCATTTT. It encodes CASSSAGGQPQHF.

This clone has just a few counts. CDR3 protein: CASSRGGKGSPLHF. The CDR3, as DNA: TGTGCCAGCAGCAGAGGAGGGAAAGGGTCACCCCTCCACTTT. J is TRBJ1-6 and V is TRBV9; no clear D gene. The CDR3 runs to 14 residues. In germline, CDR1 is SGDLS, CDR2 YYNGEE. V was pared by 4 bases and J by 10 bases, with 15 bases between.

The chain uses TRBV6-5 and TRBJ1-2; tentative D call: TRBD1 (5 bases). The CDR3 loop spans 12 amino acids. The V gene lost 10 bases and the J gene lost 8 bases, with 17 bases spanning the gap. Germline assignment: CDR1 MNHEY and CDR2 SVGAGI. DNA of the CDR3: TGTGCCATCCGATCAACAGGATCCGGCTACACCTTC. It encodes CAIRSTGSGYTF.

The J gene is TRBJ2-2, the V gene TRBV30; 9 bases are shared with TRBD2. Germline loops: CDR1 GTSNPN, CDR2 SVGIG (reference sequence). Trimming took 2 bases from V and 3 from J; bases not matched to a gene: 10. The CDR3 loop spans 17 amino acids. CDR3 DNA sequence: TGTGCCTGGAGTACGGGACTAGCCCCTGGGTACACCGGGGAGCTGTTTTTT. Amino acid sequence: CAWSTGLAPGYTGELFF. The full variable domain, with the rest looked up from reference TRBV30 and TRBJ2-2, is SQTIHQWPATLVQPVGSPLSLECTVEGTSNPNLYWYRQAAGRGLQLLFYSVGIGQISSEVPQNLSASRPQDRQFILSSKKLLLSDSGFYLCAWSTGLAPGYTGELFFGEGSRLTVL.